Detailed here is one T cell receptor (beta chain). Antigen: not known. Germline and junction disagree at one end, which may indicate a read error. The CDR3 has 16 residues. Germline V lookup: CDR1 WSHSY, CDR2 SAAADI. This sample is part of a study of CD8+CD57+ T cells in acquired aplastic anemia. Study overall: Yields of DNA that came from sorted CD4+ and CD8+ cells averaged about 3 ug. The study obtained about 10.8 million reads on average for CD4+ cells from healthy donors.

Genomic DNA, the template, was used for profiling of the TCR beta VDJ and CDR3. TCRdb fed the reads into MiXCR, producing one record per CDR3 protein. The repertoire holds 150,000 to 200,000 distinct CDR3 sequences, with 35% to 50% as singletons. Study observations and caveats: Patients had twenty-nine CD8+ CDR3 sequences in common with controls (the shared set). For CD8+ Simpson's diversity, patients and controls showed no significant difference.

The sequence came from a human donor in good health. V usage is TRBV10-2 and J usage is TRBJ2-5, with no clear D. Material: sorted CD4+, CD8+, or CD8+CD57+ T cells (not recorded which) from PBMCs. CDR3 loop: CASSEALGLLQETQHF. Written as DNA, the CDR3 is TGCGCCAGCAGTGAAGCGCTCGGTTTGCTCCAAGAGACCCAGCACTTC.